Below, one T cell receptor (beta chain) is given with its context. Here immunoSEQ multiplex PCR was the method, and the copy in TCRdb shows in-frame clones only, minus some. The sample has 120,000 to 150,000 clones; roughly 86% are singletons. The data were taken from a study of blood T cell repertoires in COVID-19. The wider study: There were acute and convalescent COVID-19 samples, and they came from the United States, Italy and Spain. T cells, B-cell-depleted T cells, or PBMCs provided the cDNA or gDNA that served as material.

With V trimmed by 7 bases and J by 1 base, 6 bases remained unmatched. The CDR3 has 14 residues. Per the germline V gene, CDR1 is MDHEN and CDR2 is SYDVKM. The sample comprised peripheral blood. The TCR originated in a human donor in a cohort sampled during active COVID-19. The J gene is TRBJ1-1, the V gene TRBV28; TRBD1 agrees at 7 bases. CDR3 sequence: CASIRQGGNTEAFF. The CDR3 DNA is TGTGCCAGCATTCGACAGGGAGGGAACACTGAAGCTTTCTTT. The full variable domain, completed using reference TRBV28 and TRBJ1-1, is DVKVTQSSRYLVKRTGEKVFLECVQDMDHENMFWYRQDPGLGLRLIYFSYDVKMKEKGDIPEGYSVSREKKERFSLILESASTNQTSMYLCASIRQGGNTEAFFGQGTRLTVV.